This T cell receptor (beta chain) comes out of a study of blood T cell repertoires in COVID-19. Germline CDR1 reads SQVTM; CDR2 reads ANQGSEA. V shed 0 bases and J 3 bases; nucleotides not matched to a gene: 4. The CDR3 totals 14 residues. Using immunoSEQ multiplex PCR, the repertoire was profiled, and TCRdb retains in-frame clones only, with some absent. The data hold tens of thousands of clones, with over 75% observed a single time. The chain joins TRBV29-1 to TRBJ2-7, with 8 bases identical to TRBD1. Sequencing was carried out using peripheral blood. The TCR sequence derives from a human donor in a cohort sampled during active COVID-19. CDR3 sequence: CSVEDGRGLYEQYF. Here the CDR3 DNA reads TGCAGCGTTGAAGATGGCAGGGGGCTCTACGAGCAGTACTTC.